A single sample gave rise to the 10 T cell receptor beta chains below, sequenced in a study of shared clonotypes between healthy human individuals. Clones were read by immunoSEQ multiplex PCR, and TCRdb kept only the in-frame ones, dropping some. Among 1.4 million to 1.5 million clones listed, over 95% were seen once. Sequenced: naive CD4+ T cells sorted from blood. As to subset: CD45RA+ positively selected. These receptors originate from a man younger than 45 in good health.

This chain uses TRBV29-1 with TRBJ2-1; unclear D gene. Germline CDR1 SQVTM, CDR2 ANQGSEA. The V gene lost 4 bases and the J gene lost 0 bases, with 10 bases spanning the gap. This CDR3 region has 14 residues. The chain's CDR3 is CSVGKMSSYNEQFF. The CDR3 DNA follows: TGCAGCGTTGGAAAGATGAGCTCCTACAATGAGCAGTTCTTC.

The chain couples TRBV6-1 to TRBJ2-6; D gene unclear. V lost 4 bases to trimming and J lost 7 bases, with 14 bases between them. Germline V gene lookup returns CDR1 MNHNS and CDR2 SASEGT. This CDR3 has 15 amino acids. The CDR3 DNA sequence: TGTGCCAGCAGTGTAGGGCAGAAAAGAGCCAACGTCCTGACTTTC. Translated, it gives CASSVGQKRANVLTF.

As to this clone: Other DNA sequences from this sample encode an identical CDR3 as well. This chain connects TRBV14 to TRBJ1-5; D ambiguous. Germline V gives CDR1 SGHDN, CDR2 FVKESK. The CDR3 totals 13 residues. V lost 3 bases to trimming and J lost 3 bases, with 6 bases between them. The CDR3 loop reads CASSQGTNQPQHF. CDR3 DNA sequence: TGTGCCAGCAGCCAGGGTACCAATCAGCCCCAGCATTTT.

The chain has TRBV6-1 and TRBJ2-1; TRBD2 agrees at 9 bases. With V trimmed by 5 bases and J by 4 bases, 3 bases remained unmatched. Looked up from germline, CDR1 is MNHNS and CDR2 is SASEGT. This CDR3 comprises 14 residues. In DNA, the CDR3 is TGTGCCAGCAGTCGGCTAGCGGGGTACAATGAGCAGTTCTTC. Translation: CASSRLAGYNEQFF.

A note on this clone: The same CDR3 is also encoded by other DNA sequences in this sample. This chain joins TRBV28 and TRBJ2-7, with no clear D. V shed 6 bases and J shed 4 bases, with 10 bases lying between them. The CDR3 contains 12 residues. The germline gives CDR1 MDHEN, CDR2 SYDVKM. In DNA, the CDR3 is TGTGCCAGCAGCCCGGGTCGGTACGAGCAGTACTTC. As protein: CASSPGRYEQYF.

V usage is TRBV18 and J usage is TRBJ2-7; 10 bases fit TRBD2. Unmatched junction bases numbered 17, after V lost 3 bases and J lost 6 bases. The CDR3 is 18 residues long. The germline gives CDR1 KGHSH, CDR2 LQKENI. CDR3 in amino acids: CASSPLPRVAGGPAEQYF. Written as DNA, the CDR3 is TGTGCCAGCTCACCCCTACCTCGGGTAGCGGGAGGCCCGGCCGAGCAGTACTTC.

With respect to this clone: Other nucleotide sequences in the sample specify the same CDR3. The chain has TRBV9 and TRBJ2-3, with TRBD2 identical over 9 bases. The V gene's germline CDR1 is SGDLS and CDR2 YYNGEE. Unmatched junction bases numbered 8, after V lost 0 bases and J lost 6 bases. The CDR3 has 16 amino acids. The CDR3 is CASSVGSLAGGDTQYF. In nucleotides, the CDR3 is TGTGCCAGCAGCGTAGGGTCGCTTGCGGGGGGGGATACGCAGTATTTT.

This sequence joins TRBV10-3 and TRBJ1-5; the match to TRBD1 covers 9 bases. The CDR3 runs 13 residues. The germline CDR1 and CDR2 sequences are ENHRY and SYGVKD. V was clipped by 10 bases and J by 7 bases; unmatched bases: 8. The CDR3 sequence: CARVDRGIQPQHF. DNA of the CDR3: TGTGCCAGAGTGGACAGGGGAATACAGCCCCAGCATTTT.

This CDR3 reads CAGGYLAGPDNEQFF. The DNA of the CDR3 is TGTGCCGGGGGATATCTAGCGGGGCCTGACAATGAGCAGTTCTTC. The chain has TRBV10-3 and TRBJ2-1, with TRBD2 matching over 9 bases. Trimming took 11 bases from V and 5 from J; bases not matched to a gene: 13. Germline loops: CDR1 ENHRY, CDR2 SYGVKD. This CDR3 has 15 residues.

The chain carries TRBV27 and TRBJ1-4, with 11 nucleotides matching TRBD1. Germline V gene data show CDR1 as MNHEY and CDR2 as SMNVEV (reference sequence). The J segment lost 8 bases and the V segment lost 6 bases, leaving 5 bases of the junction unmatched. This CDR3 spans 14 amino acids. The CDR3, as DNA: TGTGCCAGCAGGCGGACAGGGGGCAACGAAAAACTGTTTTTT. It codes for CASRRTGGNEKLFF.